The 18 T cell receptor beta chains presented below share a single source sample, sequenced in a study of metastatic and nonmetastatic thyroid tumors. TCRdb reprocessed the PCR reads using MiXCR. The table has some 37,000 clones, around half seen once; the top ten hold around 22%. There were no patients who had received any treatment before thyroid surgery. Input material: tumor tissue. The receptors come from a male donor with papillary thyroid cancer or a benign thyroid nodule (not recorded which). Some clones in this sample may be carry-over from other donors' samples.

There are many counts of this clone. The chain couples TRBV28 to TRBJ1-5; 8 positions agree with TRBD1. J was trimmed by 5 bases and V by 6 bases; bases with no gene match: 9. Germline V CDR1 and CDR2: MDHEN, SYDVKM. This CDR3 spans 15 amino acids. The CDR3, as DNA: TGTGCCAGCAGCGACAGGGGCGGCGGGTATCAGCCCCAGCATTTT. Its translation: CASSDRGGGYQPQHF.

This clone was recorded many times. The genes are TRBV24-1 and TRBJ2-7; 9 nucleotides agree with TRBD1. Trimming took 2 bases from V and 7 from J; bases not matched to a gene: 11. This CDR3 is 16 amino acids long. Per the germline V gene, CDR1 is KGHDR and CDR2 is SFDVKD. For the CDR3, the DNA is TGTGCCACCAGTGATTCTCCGGGACAGGGAGTGGAAGAGCAGTACTTC. Translating it yields CATSDSPGQGVEEQYF.

The genes are TRBV5-1 and TRBJ2-7, with 12 bases matching TRBD2. After removal of 0 bases from V and 12 bases from J, the junction contained 4 bases not matched to a gene. The CDR3 is 13 amino acids. The germline gives CDR1 SGHRS, CDR2 YFSETQ. This CDR3 reads CASSLEPSGRVYF. CDR3 in DNA: TGCGCCAGCAGCTTGGAGCCTAGCGGGAGGGTGTACTTC.

The rearrangement uses TRBV11-2 and TRBJ2-1; D gene unclear. The CDR3 totals 16 residues. CDR1 is SGHAT and CDR2 is FQNNGV in the germline V gene. The V end was cut by 6 bases, the J end by 9 bases, with 24 bases between. DNA for the CDR3: TGTGCCAGCAGTAAAACCAAGACAACGATAGGTAGTGAGCAGTTCTTC. Translated: CASSKTKTTIGSEQFF.

The chain uses TRBV9 and TRBJ2-2; 10 bases are a match to TRBD2. Unmatched junction bases numbered 6, after V lost 0 bases and J lost 4 bases. The CDR3 is 17 amino acids. The germline CDR1 and CDR2 sequences are SGDLS and YYNGEE. The CDR3 sequence: CASSVGAGGPVTGELFF. The CDR3 DNA sequence: TGTGCCAGCAGCGTAGGAGCGGGAGGGCCGGTCACCGGGGAGCTGTTTTTT.

This clone turned up a few times. CDR3 amino acids: CASSDLAGGGNEQFF. The CDR3 region has the DNA TGTGCCAGCAGTGATCTAGCGGGAGGGGGCAATGAGCAGTTCTTC. The chain combines TRBV6-1 with TRBJ2-1, with TRBD2 identical over 12 bases. Germline V gene data show CDR1 as MNHNS and CDR2 as SASEGT. V shed 3 bases, J shed 6 bases, and the junction held 3 bases outside the gene matches. There are 15 residues in the CDR3.

This clone has only a few counts. The chain is built from TRBV20-1 and TRBJ2-7; 15 bases map to TRBD2. The CDR3 runs to 15 residues. J lost 5 bases, V lost 4 bases, and 6 bases had no gene match. Germline V gives CDR1 DFQATT, CDR2 SNEGSKA (reference sequence). CDR3 in amino acids: CSANGLAGGPDEQYF. In DNA, the CDR3 is TGCAGTGCTAATGGACTAGCGGGAGGGCCGGACGAGCAGTACTTC.

This clone was counted between two and nine times. The chain carries TRBV20-1 and TRBJ1-2, with 7 positions matching TRBD1. The CDR3 length is 14 residues. V dropped 6 bases and J dropped 0; count of bases not matched to a gene: 7. The germline CDR1 and CDR2 sequences are DFQATT and SNEGSKA (reference sequence). In DNA, the CDR3 is TGCAGTGCAAGCGGGGACAGATCTAACTATGGCTACACCTTC. This gives the protein CSASGDRSNYGYTF.

This clone has more than one count but fewer than ten. CDR3 loop: CASSESRGMDGTQYF. CDR3 bases: TGTGCCAGCAGTGAATCGAGGGGGATGGATGGGACGCAGTATTTT. The chain is built from TRBV25-1 and TRBJ2-3; TRBD1 is a possible D gene (6 bases). The CDR3 contains 15 residues. The germline V and J ends were trimmed by 1 base and 9 bases, with 17 bases remaining between them. Per germline, CDR1 MGHDK and CDR2 SYGVNS.

The gene calls are TRBV28 and TRBJ1-3; unclear D gene. This CDR3 has 16 residues. Germline V gene lookup returns CDR1 MDHEN and CDR2 SYDVKM. The V end was cut by 4 bases, the J end by 3 bases, with 16 bases between. The CDR3 loop reads CASSSLLPWGGNTIYF. CDR3 DNA sequence: TGTGCCAGCAGTTCGCTCTTGCCATGGGGTGGAAACACCATATATTTT.

This rearrangement joins TRBV28 to TRBJ1-3; 7 bases line up with TRBD1. Germline loops: CDR1 MDHEN, CDR2 SYDVKM. Trimming took 3 bases from V and 0 from J; bases not matched to a gene: 5. The length of the CDR3 is 16 residues. CDR3 sequence reads: CASSFYRGNSGNTIYF. CDR3 bases: TGTGCCAGCAGTTTTTACAGGGGAAACTCTGGAAACACCATATATTTT.

The genes are TRBV18 and TRBJ1-2; no firm D call. CDR3 length equals 16 residues. Germline CDR1 and CDR2: KGHSH and LQKENI. Trimming took 1 base from V and 6 from J, leaving 18 bases between them. CDR3 protein: CASSPRSETPSHGYTF. The CDR3 DNA follows: TGTGCCAGCTCACCACGATCCGAGACACCATCACATGGCTACACCTTC.

The J gene is TRBJ1-1, the V gene TRBV27; possible D gene TRBD1, 5 bases. CDR3 length: 13 amino acids. CDR1 and CDR2 (germline): MNHEY, SMNVEV (reference sequence). V was trimmed by 6 bases and J by 5 bases, leaving 13 bases between them. The CDR3 sequence: CASRTSGNTEAFF. The CDR3 nucleotides read TGTGCCAGCAGAACCTCAGGGAATACTGAAGCTTTCTTT.

The J gene is TRBJ2-3, the V gene TRBV2; D possibly corresponds to TRBD2 (5 bases). The CDR3 has 13 amino acids. Germline V gene lookup returns CDR1 SNHLY and CDR2 FYNNEI. V lost 6 bases and J 10 bases, leaving 17 bases between the germline ends. The CDR3 sequence is CASRDWTQVAQYF. The CDR3 bases are TGTGCCAGCAGAGACTGGACTCAAGTAGCGCAGTATTTT.

There are a few counts of this clone. This chain joins TRBV2 and TRBJ2-3; tentative D call: TRBD2 (6 bases). This CDR3 has 15 amino acids. The germline CDR1 and CDR2 sequences are SNHLY and FYNNEI. The V gene lost 6 bases and the J gene lost 1 base, with 14 bases spanning the gap. CDR3 nucleotide sequence: TGTGCCAGCAGGAATAGCGGCGCGGGCACAGATACGCAGTATTTT. Translating gives CASRNSGAGTDTQYF. Combining the CDR3 with reference TRBV2 and TRBJ2-3 gives the whole variable domain EPEVTQTPSHQVTQMGQEVILRCVPISNHLYFYWYRQILGQKVEFLVSFYNNEISEKSEIFDDQFSVERPDGSNFTLKIRSTKLEDSAMYFCASRNSGAGTDTQYFGPGTRLTVL.

The rearrangement joins TRBV28 to TRBJ2-7; the D call may be TRBD1 or TRBD2 (5 bases each). The CDR3 has 15 residues. From germline, CDR1 is MDHEN and CDR2 SYDVKM. Trimming took 2 bases from V and 6 from J, leaving 17 bases between them. The CDR3 DNA follows: TGTGCCAGCAGTTTACCTACTGGGGCGGGCGCCGAGCAGTACTTC. Translated: CASSLPTGAGAEQYF.

V gene TRBV20-1 combines with J gene TRBJ1-1, with D unclear. Germline CDR1 reads DFQATT; CDR2 reads SNEGSKA (reference sequence). The CDR3 consists of 16 residues. Trimming took off 0 bases at V and 1 base at J, with 15 bases between the two ends. As DNA, the CDR3 is TGCAGTGCTAGAGATTTCAGGACTGGCCCGAACACTGAAGCTTTCTTT. Protein product: CSARDFRTGPNTEAFF.

A remark on this clone: One junction end disagrees with the germline gene, perhaps due to a read error. The V gene is TRBV2, the J gene TRBJ1-5; perhaps TRBD1 as D (5 bases). Germline V lookup: CDR1 SNHLY, CDR2 FYNNEI. This CDR3 is built from 15 residues. The CDR3 protein is CSSSAGTMPIQPQHF. As DNA, the CDR3 is TGTTCCAGCAGTGCCGGGACGATGCCAATCCAGCCCCAGCATTTT. Full variable domain (missing parts from reference TRBV2 and TRBJ1-5): EPEVTQTPSHQVTQMGQEVILRCVPISNHLYFYWYRQILGQKVEFLVSFYNNEISEKSEIFDDQFSVERPDGSNFTLKIRSTKLEDSAMYFCSSSAGTMPIQPQHFGDGTRLSIL.